Below are 23 T cell receptor beta chains sequenced from a single sample in a study of memory CD4+ T cells and cytomegalovirus serostatus. Single viable CD3+CD4+CD8-CD45RO+ cells were sorted as the memory CD4+ T cells. Profiling relied on immunoSEQ multiplex PCR, and the TCRdb table lists in-frame clones only, not all of them. Of about 92,000 clones detected, around 80% appear once; the ten largest clones hold less than 4.5%. Material: memory CD4+ T cells from blood. These receptors all stem from an adult in good health and CMV-seropositive.

V gene TRBV5-1 combines with J gene TRBJ1-2; D possibly corresponds to TRBD1 (6 bases). Germline CDR1 reads SGHRS; CDR2 reads YFSETQ. With 4 bases removed from V and 8 bases from J, the gap between germline ends came to 15 bases. This CDR3 region has 13 residues. This CDR3 reads CASSLSGEGGYTF. The CDR3 bases are TGCGCCAGCAGCCTGTCAGGGGAAGGAGGCTACACCTTC.

The V call is TRBV6-1, the J call TRBJ1-1; no clear D gene. The CDR3 loop spans 15 amino acids. V lost 2 bases and J 0 bases, leaving 10 bases between the germline ends. Per the germline V gene, CDR1 is MNHNS and CDR2 is SASEGT. The chain's CDR3 is CASSESRVMNTEAFF. As DNA, the CDR3 is TGTGCCAGCAGTGAATCCCGGGTGATGAACACTGAAGCTTTCTTT.

The V gene is TRBV5-1, the J gene TRBJ2-2; a possible D gene is TRBD2 (5 bases). This CDR3 has 14 amino acids. V was shortened by 4 bases and J by 6 bases, with 13 bases between the two germline ends. Germline-derived CDR1 and CDR2 are SGHRS and YFSETQ. This CDR3 reads CASSPQSGAGELFF. CDR3 nucleotides: TGCGCCAGCAGCCCTCAATCCGGGGCCGGGGAGCTGTTTTTT.

This chain uses TRBV29-1 with TRBJ1-2; D call uncertain. This CDR3 spans 13 amino acids. The ends were cut back, 1 base at V and 3 bases at J, with 9 bases in the middle. Germline V gene data show CDR1 as SQVTM and CDR2 as ANQGSEA. DNA of the CDR3: TGCAGCGTTGAAGCGGTGGGCCACTATGGCTACACCTTC. It is translated as CSVEAVGHYGYTF. The variable domain in full, with the rest retrieved from reference TRBV29-1 and TRBJ1-2, is SAVISQKPSRDICQRGTSLTIQCQVDSQVTMMFWYRQQPGQSLTLIATANQGSEATYESGFVIDKFPISRPNLTFSTLTVSNMSPEDSSIYLCSVEAVGHYGYTFGSGTRLTVV.

This clone has a handful of counts. The V call is TRBV5-4, the J call TRBJ2-7, with TRBD2 matching 7 bases. The V and J ends lost 1 base and 7 bases, in that order; junction bases with no gene match: 5. The CDR3 is made up of 13 amino acids. The V gene's germline CDR1 is SGHNT and CDR2 YYREEE (reference sequence). The CDR3 loop reads CASSLYAGEEQYF. CDR3 DNA: TGTGCCAGCAGCTTGTATGCGGGAGAAGAGCAGTACTTC.

V and J are TRBV9 and TRBJ1-1; D perhaps matches TRBD1 (5 bases). The CDR3 runs 16 residues. In germline, CDR1 is SGDLS, CDR2 YYNGEE. The germline V and J ends were trimmed by 3 bases and 4 bases, with 19 bases remaining between them. The CDR3 region is CASSAQDGAGSTEAFF. DNA for the CDR3: TGTGCCAGCAGCGCCCAAGATGGGGCAGGGAGCACTGAAGCTTTCTTT.

This sequence joins TRBV28 and TRBJ1-1; no clear D gene. The CDR3 sequence is 15 residues long. The V end lost 7 bases, the J end lost 2 bases, and 17 bases lay between the germline ends. The germline V gene has CDR1 MDHEN and CDR2 SYDVKM. CDR3 bases: TGTGCCAGCATCCTTAGCGTGAGGGTAAACACTGAAGCTTTCTTT. It encodes CASILSVRVNTEAFF. The full variable domain, rest sourced from reference TRBV28 and TRBJ1-1, is DVKVTQSSRYLVKRTGEKVFLECVQDMDHENMFWYRQDPGLGLRLIYFSYDVKMKEKGDIPEGYSVSREKKERFSLILESASTNQTSMYLCASILSVRVNTEAFFGQGTRLTVV.

V usage is TRBV7-2 and J usage is TRBJ1-3; a weak D match, TRBD1 (5 bases). Looked up from germline, CDR1 is SGHTA and CDR2 is FQGNSA. CDR3 length: 14 amino acids. V dropped 5 bases and J dropped 5 bases, with 13 bases sitting between them. DNA for the CDR3: TGTGCCAGCAGCCCCGGGACCGGGAGAAACACCATATATTTT. This encodes CASSPGTGRNTIYF.

CDR3 bases: TGTGCCAGTAGCCCAGGGGAAGCGGGATCCAATGAGCAGTTCTTC. It encodes CASSPGEAGSNEQFF. The gene calls are TRBV19 and TRBJ2-1; the D gene is possibly TRBD2 (7 bases). The germline gives CDR1 LNHDA, CDR2 SQIVND (reference sequence). The CDR3 sequence is 15 residues long. Between the trimmed V and J ends, which lost 6 bases and 6 bases, there was a span of 18 bases.

The chain combines TRBV4-1 with TRBJ2-4, with D possibly matching TRBD1 (6 bases). The V gene's germline CDR1 is MGHRA and CDR2 YSYEKL. V was pared by 1 base and J by 9 bases, with 22 bases between. This CDR3 region has 17 residues. CDR3 DNA: TGCGCCAGCAGCCAAGTTAGAACAGGGAGCAACGAACGCATTCAGTACTTC. It encodes CASSQVRTGSNERIQYF.

The chain combines TRBV7-9 with TRBJ2-7, with TRBD2 matching 8 bases. Trimming removed 5 bases from V and 1 base from J; junction bases left unmatched: 10. CDR3 size: 16 residues. Germline V gene sequence: CDR1 SEHNR, CDR2 FQNEAQ (reference sequence). The CDR3 DNA sequence: TGTGCCAGCAGCCCCCTCAAAACTAGCGGATCCTACGAGCAGTACTTC. Translated: CASSPLKTSGSYEQYF.

V is TRBV5-5 and J is TRBJ1-2; D gene unclear. The germline gives CDR1 SGHKS, CDR2 YYEKEE (reference sequence). V lost 0 bases to trimming and J lost 1 base, with 13 bases between them. The CDR3 sequence is 16 residues long. CDR3 nucleotides: TGTGCCAGCAGCTTGGGAGGGCGGCCCGGTAACTATGGCTACACCTTC. Protein sequence: CASSLGGRPGNYGYTF.

The chain has TRBV18 and TRBJ1-2; tentative D call: TRBD1 (6 bases). Trimming took 5 bases from V and 1 from J, leaving 8 bases between them. This CDR3 is built from 13 residues. CDR1 is KGHSH and CDR2 is LQKENI in the germline V gene. CDR3 sequence (DNA): TGTGCCAGCTCAGGACAGTTTAACTATGGCTACACCTTC. Amino acid sequence: CASSGQFNYGYTF.

The chain couples TRBV28 to TRBJ2-4; perhaps TRBD2 as D (5 bases). The CDR3 is 13 amino acids. Germline V gene lookup returns CDR1 MDHEN and CDR2 SYDVKM. V shed 1 base and J shed 8 bases, with 9 bases lying between them. In DNA, the CDR3 is TGTGCCAGCAGTTTATTTTCAGCGGACATTCAGTACTTC. Amino acid sequence: CASSLFSADIQYF.

Turning to this clone: As the CDR3 is not closed by the conserved phenylalanine or tryptophan, this likely results from a read error. Because the CDR3's place on the DNA is in doubt, the DNA is left out and the CDR3 is given as listed by TCRdb. The V gene is TRBV4-2, the J gene TRBJ1-2. Germline V CDR1 and CDR2: LGHNA, YNFKEQ. The CDR3 adds up to 10 amino acids, both ends counted. The CDR3 reads CASSQEGNGL.

The chain couples TRBV19 to TRBJ1-5; D not certain. V was pared by 5 bases and J by 1 base, with 15 bases between. CDR3 length: 16 residues. The germline V gene has CDR1 LNHDA and CDR2 SQIVND (reference sequence). DNA of the CDR3: TGTGCCAGTAGTTCAGGCGGCCAGATCAGCAATCAGCCCCAGCATTTT. Translation: CASSSGGQISNQPQHF.

J is TRBJ2-4 and V is TRBV5-5; D is unclear. Germline V CDR1 and CDR2: SGHKS, YYEKEE (reference sequence). The CDR3 has 14 amino acids. Deletions cut 2 bases from V and 0 bases from J, with 6 bases between. CDR3 region: CASSLYLAKNIQYF. CDR3 DNA sequence: TGTGCCAGCAGCTTATATCTAGCCAAAAACATTCAGTACTTC. The whole variable domain, filled in from reference TRBV5-5 and TRBJ2-4, reads DAGVTQSPTHLIKTRGQQVTLRCSPISGHKSVSWYQQVLGQGPQFIFQYYEKEERGRGNFPDRFSARQFPNYSSELNVNALLLGDSALYLCASSLYLAKNIQYFGAGTRLSVL.

This clone was recorded only once. The chain combines TRBV28 with TRBJ1-6, with 10 bases aligning to TRBD1. CDR1 MDHEN and CDR2 SYDVKM come from the germline V gene. V trimming: 4 bases; J trimming: 10 bases; junction bases outside the gene matches: 7. The CDR3 has 15 residues. DNA for the CDR3: TGTGCCAGCAGTTCCGCCGGGACAGGGGAATCACCCCTCCACTTT. Translating gives CASSSAGTGESPLHF.

The chain couples TRBV4-3 to TRBJ1-2; D ambiguous. The germline V gene has CDR1 LGHNA and CDR2 YSLEER. V dropped 3 bases and J dropped 6 bases, with 11 bases sitting between them. There are 13 residues in the CDR3. CDR3 sequence: CASSQDQWNGYTF. DNA of the CDR3: TGCGCCAGCAGCCAGGATCAGTGGAATGGCTACACCTTC.

This clone was recorded many times. The chain uses TRBV10-2 and TRBJ1-1; D might be TRBD1 (5 bases). The CDR3 spans 14 residues. From germline, CDR1 is WSHSY and CDR2 SAAADI. Trimming removed 1 base at V and 7 bases at J, with 13 bases between. This CDR3 is CASSEWGVSGEAFF. The CDR3 DNA reads as TGCGCCAGCAGTGAGTGGGGGGTCTCGGGTGAAGCTTTCTTT.

In this sample, this clone turned up a few times. This chain connects TRBV14 to TRBJ2-3; 7 bases agree with TRBD1. The CDR3 consists of 16 residues. Germline-derived CDR1 and CDR2 are SGHDN and FVKESK. After removal of 4 bases from V and 2 bases from J, the junction contained 9 bases not matched to a gene. The CDR3 loop is CASSPMSGGITDTQYF. The DNA for the CDR3 is TGTGCCAGCAGCCCGATGTCAGGGGGAATCACAGATACGCAGTATTTT.

The CDR3 DNA reads as TGTGCCAGCAGCTCTCTAGCGGGATCCAATGAGCAGTTCTTC. Translating gives CASSSLAGSNEQFF. V and J are TRBV5-6 and TRBJ2-1; 9 bases line up with TRBD2. Trimming took 3 bases from V and 6 from J; bases not matched to a gene: 4. Germline CDR1 reads SGHDT; CDR2 reads YYEEEE. The length of the CDR3 is 14 residues.

This sequence joins TRBV6-1 and TRBJ2-2; no clear D. The CDR3 extends over 17 amino acids. The V gene lost 2 bases and the J gene lost 7 bases, with 20 bases spanning the gap. CDR1 and CDR2 (germline): MNHNS, SASEGT. CDR3 DNA sequence: TGTGCCAGCAGTGAATTGAATACAGTACGATACGTCGGGGAGCTGTTTTTT. Encoded protein: CASSELNTVRYVGELFF.